Listed below are T cell receptor beta chains from one sample, sequenced in a study of breast tumors, draining lymph nodes, adjacent tissues. MiXCR was run by TCRdb on the multiplex PCR reads, yielding one entry per CDR3 protein. The sample includes about 270,000 distinct CDR3 sequences, roughly 31% of them seen just once. Sequencing was carried out using axillary lymph node tissue. The receptor source for this set is a female donor with breast cancer. Some clones in this sample may be carry-over from other donors' samples. CDR3s include the opening cysteine and the closing phenylalanine or tryptophan.

v_call,j_call,cdr3_aa
TRBV20-1,TRBJ2-5,CSARVSGQETQYF
TRBV9,TRBJ2-3,CASSQAGTSTDTQYF
TRBV6-6,TRBJ1-5,CASRPTGNQPQHF
TRBV29-1,TRBJ2-7,CSVVRSGPYEQYF
TRBV20-1,TRBJ2-2,CSASRLVNTGELFF
TRBV20-1,TRBJ1-2,CSALQGSVFYGYTF
TRBV20-1,TRBJ2-1,CSARDLGGGGYNEQFF
TRBV4-2,TRBJ2-3,CASSQETGASTDTQYF
TRBV10-1,TRBJ2-3,CASSETTEADTQYF
TRBV7-9,TRBJ2-3,CASSEGQVTDTQYF
TRBV14,TRBJ2-3,CASSQDITGADTQYF
TRBV9,TRBJ2-1,CASSDTVAMGEALDEQFF
TRBV13,TRBJ2-5,CASSLGGVELETQYF
TRBV19,TRBJ1-2,CASRLGQGDGYTF
TRBV19,TRBJ2-4,CASSIRMGAKNIQYF
TRBV19,TRBJ2-3,CASSPSGVAGPDTQYF
TRBV7-9,TRBJ2-5,CASSLIRGKETQYF
TRBV7-6,TRBJ2-1,CASSFEGVEQFF
TRBV6-6,TRBJ2-5,CASSHSLAGEETQYF
TRBV10-3,TRBJ2-3,CAIRTTSERDNEQYF
TRBV5-1,TRBJ2-2,CASSLVRGSTGELFF
TRBV27,TRBJ2-3,CASRTKREGKDTQYF
TRBV5-1,TRBJ1-2,CASRPGTGTSYGYTF
TRBV6-6,TRBJ1-3,CASSAPRGGGYTIYF
TRBV7-8,TRBJ2-7,CASSPNYEQYF
TRBV7-3,TRBJ1-6,CASSLEAVPRSPLHF
TRBV18,TRBJ2-1,CASSLPSGRDYNEQFF
TRBV10-3,TRBJ2-1,CAISESMRSDNGEQFF
TRBV25-1,TRBJ2-5,CASSEIQQGGETPHF
TRBV19,TRBJ1-5,CASTKGVTGVQPQHF
TRBV18,TRBJ2-3,CASSQPGREAGNTQYF
TRBV7-2,TRBJ2-3,CASSLVGGQSDTQYF
TRBV19,TRBJ1-6,CASSMDGRNSPLHF
TRBV5-6,TRBJ2-1,CASSLAGWAYNEQFF
TRBV20-1,TRBJ2-5,CSAAPNERGGETQYF
TRBV24-1,TRBJ2-5,CATSEEPQYF
TRBV9,TRBJ2-7,CASSVGGISYEQYF
TRBV28,TRBJ2-1,CASSLAHGNEQFF
TRBV5-8,TRBJ2-7,CASSFKGVIGPYEQYF
TRBV7-9,TRBJ2-5,CASSLGLAIDETQYF
TRBV6-6,TRBJ2-2,CASSRTLFTGELFF
TRBV12-3/TRBV12-4,TRBJ1-2,CASSSLRTGQRGYTF
TRBV5-1,TRBJ2-1,CASSRSTYNFGRRVDEQFF
TRBV10-3,TRBJ2-1,CAIRERSYNEQFF
TRBV28,TRBJ1-6,CASSTDRGGSPLHF
TRBV6-9,TRBJ2-2,CASSARRTGELFF
TRBV13,TRBJ2-6,CASSLRHVAGANVLTF
TRBV5-1,TRBJ2-1,CASSLQSRGPLNEQFF
TRBV5-1,TRBJ2-7,CASSLGTSGSYEQYF
TRBV20-1,TRBJ1-5,CSATSGTGGWQPQHF
TRBV20-1,TRBJ1-4,CSARATAFNTGERMFF
TRBV27,TRBJ1-2,CASSLLGGGPYGYTF
TRBV12-3/TRBV12-4,TRBJ1-2,CASSQDREHYGYTF
TRBV6-1,TRBJ1-2,CASRHAGGYTF
TRBV5-1,TRBJ2-1,CASSTVAGGGEQFF
TRBV20-1,TRBJ2-5,CSARVLLAEETQYF
TRBV7-9,TRBJ2-3,CASSVGTLATQYF
TRBV28,TRBJ2-7,CASSSPITSGRGYEQYF
TRBV20-1,TRBJ2-4,CSASSFDIQYF
TRBV11-2,TRBJ1-5,CASSLDSLAQPQHF